The 23 T cell receptor beta chains presented below share a single source sample, sequenced in a study of shared clonotypes between healthy human individuals. Using immunoSEQ multiplex PCR, the repertoire was profiled, and TCRdb retains in-frame clones only, with some absent. The sample holds more than 2 million clones; about 95% are singletons and the top ten take approximately 1.2%. Naive CD8 cells were CD45RO-negative, positively selected for CCR7, excluding terminally differentiated effector memory CD45RA+ cells. The material sequenced was naive CD8+ T cells sorted from blood. All receptors come from a man between 18 and 29 years old in good health.

This clone was found once. The chain links TRBV27 to TRBJ1-2, with 7 bases identical to TRBD1. J gave up 10 bases and V 3 bases, and 8 bases lay outside the gene matches. Germline values: CDR1 MNHEY, CDR2 SMNVEV (reference sequence). The length of the CDR3 is 13 residues. The CDR3 DNA is TGTGCCAGCAGTTTGGGACAGAGCGGGGACTACACCTTC. Translation: CASSLGQSGDYTF.

The chain carries TRBV27 and TRBJ2-7, with D possibly matching TRBD2 (6 bases). Germline V gene data show CDR1 as MNHEY and CDR2 as SMNVEV (reference sequence). The V and J ends lost 2 bases and 2 bases respectively, with 13 bases between them. The length of the CDR3 is 15 residues. CDR3 in amino acids: CASSLNGRGPYEQYF. The CDR3 DNA reads as TGTGCCAGCAGTTTAAACGGGCGGGGCCCCTACGAGCAGTACTTC.

DNA of the CDR3: TGTGCCAGCAGACAGGGGAATGGTGACGAGCAGTACTTC. This gives the protein CASRQGNGDEQYF. V usage is TRBV7-9 and J usage is TRBJ2-7, with 7 bases that match TRBD1. This CDR3 has 13 amino acids. The V segment lost 6 bases and the J segment 5 bases; nucleotides outside the gene matches: 7. CDR1 and CDR2 from the germline V gene are SEHNR and FQNEAQ (reference sequence).

This sequence joins TRBV7-6 and TRBJ2-7, with TRBD1 matching over 8 bases. J was trimmed by 3 bases and V by 6 bases; bases with no gene match: 4. The CDR3 is 13 amino acids. Germline V gives CDR1 SGHVS, CDR2 FNYEAQ. Here the CDR3 reads CASRPTGGYEQYF. The CDR3 DNA reads TGTGCCAGCAGACCCACAGGGGGCTACGAGCAGTACTTC.

V is TRBV27 and J is TRBJ1-4, with 7 bases that match TRBD1. The CDR3 is made up of 14 amino acids. Per the germline V gene, CDR1 is MNHEY and CDR2 is SMNVEV (reference sequence). J gave up 0 bases and V 6 bases, and 1 base lay outside the gene matches. In DNA form, the CDR3 reads TGTGCCAGCAGGGGACAGACAACTAATGAAAAACTGTTTTTT. Protein sequence: CASRGQTTNEKLFF.

A word on this clone: The same CDR3 can be traced to other DNA sequences in this sample. This rearrangement joins TRBV28 to TRBJ1-5, with 7 nucleotides matching TRBD1. The CDR3 has 15 residues. Trimming took 2 bases from V and 2 from J; bases not matched to a gene: 3. CDR1 and CDR2 (germline): MDHEN, SYDVKM. The DNA of the CDR3 is TGTGCCAGCAGTTTAAGACAGGGTGGCAATCAGCCCCAGCATTTT. Protein: CASSLRQGGNQPQHF.

The V gene is TRBV6-5, the J gene TRBJ2-1, with D unclear. This CDR3 contains 12 residues. Germline CDR1 is MNHEY and CDR2 is SVGAGI. V was cut by 7 bases and J by 7 bases, with 11 bases left in between. The CDR3 bases are TGTGCCAGCACTAATGGGTGGAATGAGCAGTTCTTC. It yields the protein CASTNGWNEQFF.

This CDR3 is CASSLLEGDEQYF. The CDR3, as DNA: TGTGCCAGCAGTTTATTGGAGGGGGACGAGCAGTACTTC. This chain connects TRBV27 to TRBJ2-7; perhaps D is TRBD1 or TRBD2 (6 bases each). Trimming shortened V by 1 base and J by 5 bases, and 9 bases separated the two germline ends. The CDR3 sequence is 13 residues long. Germline lookup yields CDR1 MNHEY and CDR2 SMNVEV (reference sequence).

On this clone: The sample holds other DNA sequences that translate to the same CDR3. The genes are TRBV27 and TRBJ2-7, with a weak D call TRBD1 (5 bases). Trimming took off 5 bases at V and 4 bases at J, with 9 bases between the two ends. Germline V lookup: CDR1 MNHEY, CDR2 SMNVEV (reference sequence). There are 12 residues in the CDR3. CDR3 sequence reads: CASSPQGYEQYF. In nucleotides, the CDR3 is TGTGCCAGCAGTCCCCAGGGATACGAGCAGTACTTC.

This clone appeared once. The chain couples TRBV7-2 to TRBJ2-7; D is unresolved. V lost 3 bases and J lost 3, with 9 bases in between. The CDR3 consists of 13 residues. The germline V gene has CDR1 SGHTA and CDR2 FQGNSA. CDR3 protein: CASSLLTGYEQYF. The CDR3 coding sequence is TGTGCCAGCAGCTTGTTAACGGGCTACGAGCAGTACTTC.

The chain employs TRBV9 and TRBJ2-3; TRBD1 agrees at 8 bases. V lost 4 bases and J lost 2; bases outside the gene matches: 6. Germline V gene data show CDR1 as SGDLS and CDR2 as YYNGEE. This CDR3 is built from 15 residues. This chain's CDR3 is CASSSTGGYTDTQYF. The CDR3 coding sequence is TGTGCCAGCAGCTCCACAGGGGGGTACACAGATACGCAGTATTTT.

This clone was observed a handful of times. In the same sample, other DNA sequences code for this CDR3. The chain links TRBV6-5 to TRBJ2-7, with D possibly matching TRBD2 (6 bases). CDR3 size: 13 residues. Germline-derived CDR1 and CDR2 are MNHEY and SVGAGI. V lost 2 bases and J lost 1, with 6 bases in between. In DNA, the CDR3 is TGTGCCAGCAGTTACGGGGGGTCCTACGAGCAGTACTTC. Its protein product is CASSYGGSYEQYF.

This sequence joins TRBV27 and TRBJ2-1; D remains ambiguous. V lost 11 bases, J lost 4 bases, and 21 bases lay in between. CDR3 length equals 15 residues. CDR1 is MNHEY, CDR2 SMNVEV, per germline (reference sequence). The CDR3 nucleotides are TGTGCCCCCCCAGAATGGGCGGACCGGTACAATGAGCAGTTCTTC. It encodes CAPPEWADRYNEQFF.

The rearrangement uses TRBV7-6 and TRBJ2-1; 10 bases line up with TRBD2. The ends lost 4 bases at V and 2 bases at J; junction bases unmatched: 2. CDR1 SGHVS and CDR2 FNYEAQ come from the germline V gene. The CDR3 spans 15 residues. The CDR3 DNA is TGTGCCAGCAGCTCCAGCGGGAGGGCCTACAATGAGCAGTTCTTC. It translates to CASSSSGRAYNEQFF.

CDR3 nucleotide sequence: TGTGCCAGTAGTCTCGGACAGGGGGCGCGCAATGAGCAGTTCTTC. Its protein product is CASSLGQGARNEQFF. The chain recombines TRBV19 with TRBJ2-1; TRBD1 matches at 11 bases. V was clipped by 5 bases and J by 6 bases; unmatched bases: 6. The CDR3 covers 15 residues. Germline loops: CDR1 LNHDA, CDR2 SQIVND (reference sequence). The whole variable domain, remainder taken from reference TRBV19 and TRBJ2-1, is DGGITQSPKYLFRKEGQNVTLSCEQNLNHDAMYWYRQDPGQGLRLIYYSQIVNDFQKGDIAEGYSVSREKKESFPLTVTSAQKNPTAFYLCASSLGQGARNEQFFGPGTRLTVL.

The chain recombines TRBV9 with TRBJ2-7; D may be TRBD2 (5 bases). The CDR3 extends over 14 amino acids. Trimming left V 0 bases short and J 2 bases short, with 9 bases between. The germline CDR1 and CDR2 sequences are SGDLS and YYNGEE. The CDR3 loop is CASSVGWRPYEQYF. CDR3 nucleotide sequence: TGTGCCAGCAGCGTAGGTTGGAGGCCCTACGAGCAGTACTTC.

J is TRBJ1-3 and V is TRBV2, with unresolved D. Germline V CDR1 and CDR2: SNHLY, FYNNEI. The V end was cut by 3 bases, the J end by 6 bases, with 12 bases between. The CDR3 contains 14 residues. The CDR3 is CASSESGLENTIYF. The CDR3 nucleotides are TGTGCCAGCAGTGAGTCAGGTCTGGAAAACACCATATATTTT. The full variable domain, rest sourced from reference TRBV2 and TRBJ1-3, is EPEVTQTPSHQVTQMGQEVILRCVPISNHLYFYWYRQILGQKVEFLVSFYNNEISEKSEIFDDQFSVERPDGSNFTLKIRSTKLEDSAMYFCASSESGLENTIYFGEGSWLTVV.

The J gene is TRBJ2-7, the V gene TRBV20-1, with 9 nucleotides matching TRBD1. With V trimmed by 7 bases and J by 6 bases, 4 bases remained unmatched. Looked up from germline, CDR1 is DFQATT and CDR2 is SNEGSKA (reference sequence). The CDR3 has 11 residues. The CDR3 loop is CSGDRVGEQYF. CDR3 DNA: TGCAGTGGGGACAGGGTAGGCGAGCAGTACTTC.

This clone appeared once. The V gene is TRBV9, the J gene TRBJ2-2; D gene unclear. Trimming pared 0 bases from V and 6 bases from J, leaving 6 bases between. Germline V CDR1 and CDR2: SGDLS, YYNGEE. The length of the CDR3 is 13 residues. DNA for the CDR3: TGTGCCAGCAGCGTAGATGGACCCGGGGAGCTGTTTTTT. It codes for CASSVDGPGELFF.

The chain combines TRBV7-2 with TRBJ2-7; 9 bases are shared with TRBD1. Germline V gives CDR1 SGHTA, CDR2 FQGNSA. The V gene end was trimmed by 4 bases and the J gene end by 2 bases; junction bases not matched to a gene: 3. The CDR3 sequence is 14 residues long. In DNA form, the CDR3 reads TGTGCCAGCAGCTCGGACAGGGGCCCCTACGAGCAGTACTTC. It is translated as CASSSDRGPYEQYF.

The count of this clone is one. This chain joins TRBV27 and TRBJ1-2, with 10 nucleotides matching TRBD1. Germline assignment: CDR1 MNHEY and CDR2 SMNVEV (reference sequence). The trim removed 5 bases at V and 4 bases at J, leaving 4 bases unmatched. The length of the CDR3 is 14 residues. The CDR3, as DNA: TGTGCCAGCAGTGACGGGACAGGGGTCTATGGCTACACCTTC. It encodes CASSDGTGVYGYTF.

This chain joins TRBV28 and TRBJ2-1; D unclear. The CDR3 is made up of 16 amino acids. Trimming took 3 bases from V and 6 from J, leaving 18 bases between them. Germline-derived CDR1 and CDR2 are MDHEN and SYDVKM. The CDR3 bases are TGTGCCAGCAGTTTCCTATCAGTTCCGGGTGGCAATGAGCAGTTCTTC. Protein product: CASSFLSVPGGNEQFF.

This clone has a single count. Its ends do not fully match the called genes, so a read error is possible. The chain recombines TRBV4-1 with TRBJ2-2; 9 bases agree with TRBD1. The V gene's germline CDR1 is MGHRA and CDR2 YSYEKL. The CDR3 has 16 residues. The DNA of the CDR3 is TGCGCCAGCAACCAAGACGGGACAGGGAGCACCGGGGAGCTGTTTTTT. Its protein is CASNQDGTGSTGELFF.